The sequence of this T cell receptor beta chain was determined in a study of blood T cell repertoires in COVID-19. Study as a whole: COVID-19 samples from acute and convalescent phases originated in the United States, Italy and Spain. T cells, B-cell-depleted T cells, or PBMCs provided the cDNA or gDNA that served as material.

Germline values: CDR1 MGHDK, CDR2 SYGVNS. CDR3 length: 14 amino acids. V dropped 2 bases and J dropped 5 bases, with 10 bases sitting between them. The authors' processing: Reference gene primer amplification gave estimated nucleated cell counts. The data were produced by immunoSEQ multiplex PCR, yet TCRdb's version contains in-frame clones alone and is incomplete. That table supplies the V and J calls and clone size; D and trimming were determined from the DNA. The data contain 100,000 to 150,000 clones, approximately 88% of them singletons. The specimen sequenced was peripheral blood. The clonotype comes from an older man with active COVID-19. J is TRBJ2-1 and V is TRBV25-1; D remains ambiguous. In DNA form, the CDR3 reads TGTGCCAGCAGTGAACAGCTAGTCAACAATGAGCAGTTCTTC. Translating it yields CASSEQLVNNEQFF. Filled out from reference TRBV25-1 and TRBJ2-1, the complete variable domain reads EADIYQTPRYLVIGTGKKITLECSQTMGHDKMYWYQQDPGMELHLIHYSYGVNSTEKGDLSSESTVSRIRTEHFPLTLESARPSHTSQYLCASSEQLVNNEQFFGPGTRLTVL.